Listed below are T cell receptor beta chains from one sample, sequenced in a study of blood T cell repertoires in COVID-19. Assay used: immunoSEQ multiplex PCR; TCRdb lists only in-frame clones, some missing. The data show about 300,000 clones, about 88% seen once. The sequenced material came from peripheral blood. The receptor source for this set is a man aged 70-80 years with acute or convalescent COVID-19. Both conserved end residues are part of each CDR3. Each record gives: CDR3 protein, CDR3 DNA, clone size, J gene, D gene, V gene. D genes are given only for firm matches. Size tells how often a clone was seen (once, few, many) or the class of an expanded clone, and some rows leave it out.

cdr3_aa: CASNPGGLADSYEQYF; cdr3_nt: TGTGCCAGCAACCCCGGGGGACTAGCGGACTCCTACGAGCAGTACTTC; clone_size: -; j_call: TRBJ2-7; d_call: TRBD2; v_call: TRBV28
cdr3_aa: CAISESIAYNEQFF; cdr3_nt: TGTGCCATCAGTGAGTCAATCGCCTACAATGAGCAGTTCTTC; clone_size: -; j_call: TRBJ2-1; d_call: -; v_call: TRBV10-3
cdr3_aa: CASSMGTGLSGNTIYF; cdr3_nt: TGCGCCAGCAGCATGGGGACAGGGCTCTCTGGAAACACCATATATTTT; clone_size: -; j_call: TRBJ1-3; d_call: TRBD1; v_call: TRBV5-1
cdr3_aa: CASSQVLFRDSYGYTF; cdr3_nt: TGTGCCAGCAGCCAAGTCCTTTTCCGGGACAGCTATGGCTACACCTTC; clone_size: -; j_call: TRBJ1-2; d_call: TRBD1; v_call: TRBV4-2
cdr3_aa: CASSETGLSSYEQYF; cdr3_nt: TGTGCCAGCAGTGAGACAGGATTAAGCTCCTACGAGCAGTACTTC; clone_size: -; j_call: TRBJ2-7; d_call: -; v_call: TRBV28
cdr3_aa: CASSARTGGTEQYF; cdr3_nt: TGTGCCAGCAGCGCCCGGACAGGGGGCACCGAGCAGTACTTC; clone_size: -; j_call: TRBJ2-7; d_call: TRBD1; v_call: TRBV7-2
cdr3_aa: CASSNAGRSGNTIYF; cdr3_nt: TGTGCCAGCAGCAACGCAGGGAGGAGTGGAAACACCATATATTTT; clone_size: -; j_call: TRBJ1-3; d_call: -; v_call: TRBV6-2/TRBV6-3
cdr3_aa: CASSSGGLQETQYF; cdr3_nt: TGTGCCAGCAGTTCGGGGGGACTACAAGAGACCCAGTACTTC; clone_size: -; j_call: TRBJ2-5; d_call: TRBD2; v_call: TRBV6-5
cdr3_aa: CASRAGLAPADTQYF; cdr3_nt: TGTGCCAGCAGGGCAGGACTAGCCCCCGCAGATACGCAGTATTTT; clone_size: -; j_call: TRBJ2-3; d_call: TRBD2; v_call: TRBV6-5
cdr3_aa: CASSQTKTAGRNEQFF; cdr3_nt: TGTGCCAGCAGCCAAACCAAAACAGCCGGGAGAAATGAGCAGTTCTTC; clone_size: once; j_call: TRBJ2-1; d_call: -; v_call: TRBV5-5
cdr3_aa: CASSPRQGANYGYTF; cdr3_nt: TGTGCCAGCAGTCCCCGACAGGGGGCGAACTATGGCTACACCTTC; clone_size: -; j_call: TRBJ1-2; d_call: TRBD1; v_call: TRBV27
cdr3_aa: CASSAGGQYEQYF; cdr3_nt: TGTGCCAGCAGCGCCGGAGGGCAGTACGAGCAGTACTTC; clone_size: -; j_call: TRBJ2-7; d_call: -; v_call: TRBV5-4
cdr3_aa: CASSQVGGVQGSYEQYF; cdr3_nt: TGTGCCAGCAGCCAAGTAGGGGGGGTTCAGGGATCCTACGAGCAGTACTTC; clone_size: -; j_call: TRBJ2-7; d_call: -; v_call: TRBV3-1/TRBV3-2
cdr3_aa: CASSHSLGTSGSAETQYF; cdr3_nt: TGCGCCAGCAGCCACTCCCTAGGGACTAGCGGGAGTGCGGAGACCCAGTACTTC; clone_size: -; j_call: TRBJ2-5; d_call: TRBD2; v_call: TRBV4-3
cdr3_aa: CASSASGGGTDTQYF; cdr3_nt: TGTGCCAGCAGCGCAAGCGGGGGGGGCACAGATACGCAGTATTTT; clone_size: few; j_call: TRBJ2-3; d_call: TRBD2; v_call: TRBV9
cdr3_aa: CAWSRRDRGSQFF; cdr3_nt: TGTGCCTGGAGTCGCCGAGACAGGGGATCTCAGTTCTTC; clone_size: many; j_call: TRBJ2-1; d_call: TRBD1; v_call: TRBV30
cdr3_aa: CASSHPLEPLHF; cdr3_nt: TGTGCCAGCAGCCATCCCCTAGAACCCCTCCACTTT; clone_size: -; j_call: TRBJ1-6; d_call: -; v_call: TRBV3-1/TRBV3-2
cdr3_aa: CASSRTGTLNYGYTF; cdr3_nt: TGTGCCAGCAGTCGGACTGGAACCCTAAACTATGGCTACACCTTC; clone_size: few; j_call: TRBJ1-2; d_call: -; v_call: TRBV28
cdr3_aa: CASSVRQGAGTEAFF; cdr3_nt: TGTGCCAGCAGCGTTAGACAGGGGGCTGGCACTGAAGCTTTCTTT; clone_size: -; j_call: TRBJ1-1; d_call: TRBD1; v_call: TRBV9
cdr3_aa: CASSGKAGNYGYTF; cdr3_nt: TGTGCCAGCAGTGGCAAGGCAGGCAACTATGGCTACACCTTC; clone_size: -; j_call: TRBJ1-2; d_call: -; v_call: TRBV28
cdr3_aa: CASSQGNRQDGLEQYF; cdr3_nt: TGTGCCAGCAGCCAAGGTAATAGACAGGACGGCCTCGAGCAGTACTTC; clone_size: once; j_call: TRBJ2-7; d_call: -; v_call: TRBV3-1/TRBV3-2
cdr3_aa: CASSYSGRPPDTQYF; cdr3_nt: TGTGCCAGCAGCTACAGCGGGAGGCCCCCAGATACGCAGTATTTT; clone_size: -; j_call: TRBJ2-3; d_call: TRBD2; v_call: TRBV7-2
cdr3_aa: CASSVTQGRSPLHF; cdr3_nt: TGTGCCAGCAGCGTTACGCAGGGCCGGTCACCCCTCCACTTT; clone_size: -; j_call: TRBJ1-6; d_call: -; v_call: TRBV7-2
cdr3_aa: CASYQAQGASGYTF; cdr3_nt: TGTGCCAGCTACCAGGCGCAGGGGGCGTCCGGCTACACCTTC; clone_size: once; j_call: TRBJ1-2; d_call: TRBD1; v_call: TRBV28
cdr3_aa: CASSGTAGYNEQFF; cdr3_nt: TGTGCCAGCAGCGGAACCGCAGGGTACAATGAGCAGTTCTTC; clone_size: -; j_call: TRBJ2-1; d_call: -; v_call: TRBV7-2
cdr3_aa: CAISEFTGTGDYEQYF; cdr3_nt: TGTGCCATCAGTGAGTTCACCGGGACGGGGGACTACGAGCAGTACTTC; clone_size: once; j_call: TRBJ2-7; d_call: -; v_call: TRBV10-3
cdr3_aa: CASSLLFREQLEDTQYF; cdr3_nt: TGTGCCAGCAGTCTATTATTCCGGGAACAGCTGGAGGATACGCAGTATTTT; clone_size: -; j_call: TRBJ2-3; d_call: -; v_call: TRBV28
cdr3_aa: CAWSRGPAGFF; cdr3_nt: TGTGCCTGGAGTCGAGGTCCCGCGGGGTTCTTC; clone_size: -; j_call: TRBJ2-1; d_call: -; v_call: TRBV30
cdr3_aa: CASSNGQLEKLFF; cdr3_nt: TGTGCCAGCAGCAACGGACAACTTGAAAAACTGTTTTTT; clone_size: -; j_call: TRBJ1-4; d_call: -; v_call: TRBV28
cdr3_aa: CASSENREETQYF; cdr3_nt: TGTGCCAGCAGTGAAAACAGGGAAGAGACCCAGTACTTC; clone_size: -; j_call: TRBJ2-5; d_call: -; v_call: TRBV2
cdr3_aa: CASSQGDTGTDTQYF; cdr3_nt: TGTGCCAGCAGCCAGGGGGACACGGGCACAGATACGCAGTATTTT; clone_size: once; j_call: TRBJ2-3; d_call: -; v_call: TRBV3-1/TRBV3-2
cdr3_aa: CASSGTGGSGANVLTF; cdr3_nt: TGTGCCAGTAGCGGGACAGGGGGCTCTGGGGCCAACGTCCTGACTTTC; clone_size: once; j_call: TRBJ2-6; d_call: TRBD1; v_call: TRBV19
cdr3_aa: CASSLGTGLQETQYF; cdr3_nt: TGTGCCAGCAGCTTAGGTACCGGACTCCAAGAGACCCAGTACTTC; clone_size: once; j_call: TRBJ2-5; d_call: -; v_call: TRBV7-3
cdr3_aa: CASSIRTGGYTF; cdr3_nt: TGTGCCAGCAGCATCCGGACAGGGGGCTACACCTTC; clone_size: once; j_call: TRBJ1-2; d_call: TRBD1; v_call: TRBV5-4